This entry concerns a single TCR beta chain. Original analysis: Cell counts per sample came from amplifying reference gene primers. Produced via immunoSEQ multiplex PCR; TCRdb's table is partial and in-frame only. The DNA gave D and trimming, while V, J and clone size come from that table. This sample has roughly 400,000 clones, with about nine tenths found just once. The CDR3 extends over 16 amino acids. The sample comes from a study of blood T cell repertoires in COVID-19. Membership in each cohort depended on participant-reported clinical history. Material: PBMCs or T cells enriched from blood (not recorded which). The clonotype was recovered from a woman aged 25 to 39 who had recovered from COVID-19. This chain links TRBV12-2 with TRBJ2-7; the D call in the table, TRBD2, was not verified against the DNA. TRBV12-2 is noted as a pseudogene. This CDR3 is CASRLARIAFSYEQYF. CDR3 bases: TGTGCAAGTCGCTTAGCGAGGATAGCCTTCTCCTACGAGCAGTACTTC.